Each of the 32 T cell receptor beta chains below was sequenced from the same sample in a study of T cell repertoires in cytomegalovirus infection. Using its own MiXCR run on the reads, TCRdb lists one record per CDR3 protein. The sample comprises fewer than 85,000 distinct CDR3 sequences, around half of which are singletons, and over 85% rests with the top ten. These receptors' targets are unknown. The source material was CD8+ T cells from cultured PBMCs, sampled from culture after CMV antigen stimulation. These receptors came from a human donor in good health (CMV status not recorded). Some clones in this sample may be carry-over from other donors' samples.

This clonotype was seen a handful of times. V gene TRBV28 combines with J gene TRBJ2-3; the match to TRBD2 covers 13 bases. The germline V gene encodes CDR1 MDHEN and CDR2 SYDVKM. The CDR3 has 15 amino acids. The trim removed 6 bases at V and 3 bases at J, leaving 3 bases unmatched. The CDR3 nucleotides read TGTGCCAGCAGCCCGACTAGCGGGAGGACAGATACGCAGTATTTT. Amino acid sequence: CASSPTSGRTDTQYF.

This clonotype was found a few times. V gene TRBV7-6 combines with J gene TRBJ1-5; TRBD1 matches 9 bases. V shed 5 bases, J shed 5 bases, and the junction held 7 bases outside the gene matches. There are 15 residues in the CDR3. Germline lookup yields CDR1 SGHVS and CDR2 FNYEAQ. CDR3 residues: CASSKLQGAYQPQHF. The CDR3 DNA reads TGTGCCAGCAGCAAGCTACAGGGGGCCTATCAGCCCCAGCATTTT.

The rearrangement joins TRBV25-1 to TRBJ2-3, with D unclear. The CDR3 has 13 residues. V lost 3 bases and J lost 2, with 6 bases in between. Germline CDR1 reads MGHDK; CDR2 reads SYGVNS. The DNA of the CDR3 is TGTGCCAGCAGTGACCAGTACACAGATACGCAGTATTTT. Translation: CASSDQYTDTQYF.

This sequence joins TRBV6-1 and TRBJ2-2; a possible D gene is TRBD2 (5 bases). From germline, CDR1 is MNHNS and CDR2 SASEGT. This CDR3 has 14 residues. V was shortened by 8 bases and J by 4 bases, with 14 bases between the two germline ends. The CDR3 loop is CASGRRLFTGELFF. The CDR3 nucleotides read TGTGCCAGCGGGCGGCGACTATTCACCGGGGAGCTGTTTTTT.

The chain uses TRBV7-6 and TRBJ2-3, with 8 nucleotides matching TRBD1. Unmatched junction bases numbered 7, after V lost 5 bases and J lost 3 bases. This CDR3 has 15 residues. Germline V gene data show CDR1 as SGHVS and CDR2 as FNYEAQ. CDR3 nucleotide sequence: TGTGCCAGCAGCCCAACAGGGGGTAGAACAGATACGCAGTATTTT. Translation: CASSPTGGRTDTQYF.

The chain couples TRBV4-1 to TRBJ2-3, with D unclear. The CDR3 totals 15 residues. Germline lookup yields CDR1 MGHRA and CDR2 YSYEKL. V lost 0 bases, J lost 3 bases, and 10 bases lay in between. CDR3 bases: TGCGCCAGCAGCCAAGAGTCCCTAGTTACAGATACGCAGTATTTT. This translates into CASSQESLVTDTQYF.

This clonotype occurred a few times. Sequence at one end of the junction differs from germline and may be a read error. The CDR3 here is CASSPGTGSTYEQYF. CDR3 coding DNA: TGTGCTAGCAGCCCAGGTACAGGGTCCACCTACGAGCAGTACTTC. This chain uses TRBV7-7 with TRBJ2-7; the D gene is possibly TRBD1 (6 bases). Germline-derived CDR1 and CDR2 are SSHAT and FNYEAQ (reference sequence). The CDR3 loop spans 15 amino acids.

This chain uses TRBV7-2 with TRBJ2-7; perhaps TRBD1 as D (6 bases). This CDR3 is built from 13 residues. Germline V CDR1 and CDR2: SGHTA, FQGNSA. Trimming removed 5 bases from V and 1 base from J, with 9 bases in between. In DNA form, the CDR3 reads TGTGCCAGCAGCCGTACAGGGTCCTACGAGCAGTACTTC. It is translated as CASSRTGSYEQYF.

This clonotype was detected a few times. The CDR3 region has the DNA TGTGCCAGCCATAAACAGGGAGCGAGCACCGGGGAGCTGTTTTTT. Its protein is CASHKQGASTGELFF. This rearrangement joins TRBV7-6 to TRBJ2-2; D may be TRBD1 (6 bases). Germline V CDR1 and CDR2: SGHVS, FNYEAQ. V lost 8 bases to trimming and J lost 4 bases, with 17 bases between them. This CDR3 region has 15 residues.

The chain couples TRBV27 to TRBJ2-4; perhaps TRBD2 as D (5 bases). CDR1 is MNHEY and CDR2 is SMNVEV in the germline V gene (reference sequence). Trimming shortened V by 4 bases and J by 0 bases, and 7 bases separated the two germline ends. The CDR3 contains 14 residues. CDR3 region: CASSSEGAKNIQYF. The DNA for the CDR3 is TGTGCCAGCAGTTCCGAGGGAGCCAAAAACATTCAGTACTTC.

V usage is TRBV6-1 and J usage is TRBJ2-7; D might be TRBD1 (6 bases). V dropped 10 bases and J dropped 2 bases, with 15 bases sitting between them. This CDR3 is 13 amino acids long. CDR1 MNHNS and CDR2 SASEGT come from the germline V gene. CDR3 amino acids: CATRFEGAYEQYF. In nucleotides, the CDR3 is TGTGCCACCCGATTTGAGGGGGCCTACGAGCAGTACTTC.

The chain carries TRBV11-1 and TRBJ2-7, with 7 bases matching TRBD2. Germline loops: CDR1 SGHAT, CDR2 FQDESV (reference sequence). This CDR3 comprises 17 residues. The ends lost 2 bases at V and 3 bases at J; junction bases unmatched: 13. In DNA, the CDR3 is TGTGCCAGCAGCTTACGGGAAGGGCTAGCGGCCTACTACGAGCAGTACTTC. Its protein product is CASSLREGLAAYYEQYF.

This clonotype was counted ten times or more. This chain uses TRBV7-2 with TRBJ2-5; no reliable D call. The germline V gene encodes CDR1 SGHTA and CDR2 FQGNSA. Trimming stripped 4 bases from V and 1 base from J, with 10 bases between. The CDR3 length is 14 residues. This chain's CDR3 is CASSSARVQETQYF. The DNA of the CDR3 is TGTGCCAGCAGCTCCGCCCGGGTCCAAGAGACCCAGTACTTC.

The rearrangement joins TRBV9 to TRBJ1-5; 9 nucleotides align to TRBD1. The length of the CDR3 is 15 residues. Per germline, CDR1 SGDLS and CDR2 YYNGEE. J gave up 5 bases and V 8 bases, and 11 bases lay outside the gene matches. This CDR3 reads CASSTGGVGDQPQHF. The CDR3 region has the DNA TGTGCCAGTTCGACAGGGGGGGTTGGGGATCAGCCCCAGCATTTT.

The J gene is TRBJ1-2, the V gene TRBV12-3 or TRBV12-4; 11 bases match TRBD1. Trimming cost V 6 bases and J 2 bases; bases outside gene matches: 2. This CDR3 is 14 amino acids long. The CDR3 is CASRGQGENYGYTF. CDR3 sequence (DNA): TGTGCCAGCAGGGGACAGGGGGAAAACTATGGCTACACCTTC.

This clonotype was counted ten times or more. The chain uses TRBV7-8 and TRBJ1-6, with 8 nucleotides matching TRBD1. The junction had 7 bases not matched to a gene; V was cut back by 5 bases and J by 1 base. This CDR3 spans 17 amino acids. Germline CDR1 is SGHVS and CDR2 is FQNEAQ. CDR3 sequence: CASSPTGERSYNSPLHF. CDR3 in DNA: TGTGCCAGCAGCCCGACAGGGGAACGATCCTATAATTCACCCCTCCACTTT.

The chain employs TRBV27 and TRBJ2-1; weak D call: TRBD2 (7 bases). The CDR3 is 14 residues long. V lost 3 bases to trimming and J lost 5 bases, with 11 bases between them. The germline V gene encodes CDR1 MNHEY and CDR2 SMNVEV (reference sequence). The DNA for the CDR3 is TGTGCCAGCAGTTTGGGGGGGGCCAACAATGAGCAGTTCTTC. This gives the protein CASSLGGANNEQFF.

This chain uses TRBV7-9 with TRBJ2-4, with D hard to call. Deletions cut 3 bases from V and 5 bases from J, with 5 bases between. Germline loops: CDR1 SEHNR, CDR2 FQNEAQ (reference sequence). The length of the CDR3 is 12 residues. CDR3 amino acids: CASSFWENIQYF. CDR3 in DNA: TGTGCCAGCAGCTTTTGGGAAAACATTCAGTACTTC.

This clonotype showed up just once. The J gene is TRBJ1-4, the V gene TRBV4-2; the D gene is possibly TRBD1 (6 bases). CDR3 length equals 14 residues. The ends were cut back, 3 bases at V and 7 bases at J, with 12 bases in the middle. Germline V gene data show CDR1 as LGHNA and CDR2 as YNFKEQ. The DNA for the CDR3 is TGTGCCAGCAGCCAGGTTCCCAGGGGTGAAAAACTGTTTTTT. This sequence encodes CASSQVPRGEKLFF.

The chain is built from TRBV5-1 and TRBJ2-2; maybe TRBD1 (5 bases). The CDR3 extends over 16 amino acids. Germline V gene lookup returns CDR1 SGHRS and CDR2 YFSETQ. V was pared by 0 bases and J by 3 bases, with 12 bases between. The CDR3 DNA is TGCGCCAGCAGCTTGGCGTCCAGGGAATACACCGGGGAGCTGTTTTTT. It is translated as CASSLASREYTGELFF.

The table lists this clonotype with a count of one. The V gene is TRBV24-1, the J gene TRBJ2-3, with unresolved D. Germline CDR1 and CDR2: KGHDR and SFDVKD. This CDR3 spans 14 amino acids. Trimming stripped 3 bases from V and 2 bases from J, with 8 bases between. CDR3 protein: CATSDLGSTDTQYF. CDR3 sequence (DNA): TGTGCCACCAGTGATCTTGGTTCCACAGATACGCAGTATTTT.

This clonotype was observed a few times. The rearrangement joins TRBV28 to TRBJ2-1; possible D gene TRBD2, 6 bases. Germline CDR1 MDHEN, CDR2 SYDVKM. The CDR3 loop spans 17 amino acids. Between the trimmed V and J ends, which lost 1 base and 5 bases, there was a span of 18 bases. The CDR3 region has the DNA TGTGCCAGCAGTTTATCCGGGGGAAAGAGATTACACAATGAGCAGTTCTTC. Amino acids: CASSLSGGKRLHNEQFF.

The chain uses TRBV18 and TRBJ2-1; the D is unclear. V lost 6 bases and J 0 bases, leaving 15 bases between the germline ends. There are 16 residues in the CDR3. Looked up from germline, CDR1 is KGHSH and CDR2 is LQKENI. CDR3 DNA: TGTGCCAGCTCTCCCTCCAACGGACCCTCCTACAATGAGCAGTTCTTC. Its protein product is CASSPSNGPSYNEQFF.

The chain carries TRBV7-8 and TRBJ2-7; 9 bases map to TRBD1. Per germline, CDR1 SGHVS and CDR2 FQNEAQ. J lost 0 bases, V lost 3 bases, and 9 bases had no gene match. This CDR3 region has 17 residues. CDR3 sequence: CASSFRLGTGLSYEQYF. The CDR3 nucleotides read TGTGCCAGCAGCTTTCGACTGGGGACAGGGCTCTCCTACGAGCAGTACTTC. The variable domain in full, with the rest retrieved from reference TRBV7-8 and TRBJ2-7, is GAGVSQSPRYKVAKRGQDVALRCDPISGHVSLFWYQQALGQGPEFLTYFQNEAQLDKSGLPSDRFFAERPEGSVSTLKIQRTQQEDSAVYLCASSFRLGTGLSYEQYFGPGTRLTVT.

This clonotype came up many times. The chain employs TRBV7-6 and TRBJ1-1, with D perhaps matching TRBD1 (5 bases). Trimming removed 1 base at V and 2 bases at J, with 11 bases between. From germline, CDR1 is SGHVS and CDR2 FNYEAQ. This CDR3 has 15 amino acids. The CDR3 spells CASSLGPGDNTEAFF. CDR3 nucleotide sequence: TGTGCCAGCAGCTTAGGTCCTGGGGACAACACTGAAGCTTTCTTT.

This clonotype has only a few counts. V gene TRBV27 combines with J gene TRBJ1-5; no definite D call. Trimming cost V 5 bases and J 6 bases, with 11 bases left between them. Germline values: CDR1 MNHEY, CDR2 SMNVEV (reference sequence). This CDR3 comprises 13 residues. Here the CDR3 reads CASSKVWGQPQHF. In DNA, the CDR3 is TGTGCCAGCAGTAAAGTATGGGGTCAGCCCCAGCATTTT.

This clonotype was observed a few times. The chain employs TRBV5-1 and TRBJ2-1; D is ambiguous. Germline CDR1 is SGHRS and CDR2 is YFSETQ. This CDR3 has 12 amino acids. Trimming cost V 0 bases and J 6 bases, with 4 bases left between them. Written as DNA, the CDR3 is TGCGCCAGCAGCTTGGTTCCCAATGAGCAGTTCTTC. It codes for CASSLVPNEQFF.

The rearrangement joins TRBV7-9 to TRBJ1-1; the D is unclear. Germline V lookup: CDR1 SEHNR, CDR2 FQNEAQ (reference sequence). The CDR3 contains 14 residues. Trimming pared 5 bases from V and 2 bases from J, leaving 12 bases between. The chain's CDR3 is CASSPVVSNTEAFF. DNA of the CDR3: TGTGCCAGCAGCCCCGTAGTCTCAAACACTGAAGCTTTCTTT. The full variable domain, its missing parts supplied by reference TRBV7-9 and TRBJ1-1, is DTGVSQNPRHKITKRGQNVTFRCDPISEHNRLYWYRQTLGQGPEFLTYFQNEAQLEKSRLLSDRFSAERPKGSFSTLEIQRTEQGDSAMYLCASSPVVSNTEAFFGQGTRLTVV.

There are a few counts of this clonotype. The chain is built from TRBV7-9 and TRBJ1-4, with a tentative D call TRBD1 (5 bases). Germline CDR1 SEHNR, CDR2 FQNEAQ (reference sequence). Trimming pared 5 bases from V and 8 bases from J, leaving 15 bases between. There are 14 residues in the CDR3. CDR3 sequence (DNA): TGTGCCAGCAGCATCCCCGGGACTGACGAAAAACTGTTTTTT. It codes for CASSIPGTDEKLFF.

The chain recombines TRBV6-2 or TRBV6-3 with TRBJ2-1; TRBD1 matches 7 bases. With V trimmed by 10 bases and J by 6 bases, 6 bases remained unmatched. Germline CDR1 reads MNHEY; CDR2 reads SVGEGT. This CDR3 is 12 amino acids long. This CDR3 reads CATRGQANEQFF. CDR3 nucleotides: TGTGCCACCCGAGGACAGGCCAATGAGCAGTTCTTC.

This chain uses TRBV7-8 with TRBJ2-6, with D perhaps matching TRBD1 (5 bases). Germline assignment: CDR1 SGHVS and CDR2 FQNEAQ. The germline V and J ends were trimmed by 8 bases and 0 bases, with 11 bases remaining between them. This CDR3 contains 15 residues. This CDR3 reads CASAQDRSGANVLTF. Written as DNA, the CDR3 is TGTGCCAGCGCACAGGACCGCTCTGGGGCCAACGTCCTGACTTTC.

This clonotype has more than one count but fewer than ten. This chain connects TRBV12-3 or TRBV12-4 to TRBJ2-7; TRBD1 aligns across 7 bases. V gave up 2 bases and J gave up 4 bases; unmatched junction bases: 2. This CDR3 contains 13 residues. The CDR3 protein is CASSLRQGYEQYF. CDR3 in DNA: TGTGCCAGCAGTTTACGACAGGGTTACGAGCAGTACTTC.